This T cell receptor (beta chain) derives from a study of beta chain features in type 1 diabetes listed by TCRdb under 2018. For context, the study as a whole: Patients and healthy donors did not differ in mean age, gender distribution, total cell number or subset yield. A total of 100 million to 110 million sorted cells were examined across all samples, and a strong correlation was observed between cell number per subset and RNA yield. The study compared the TCRB repertoires of sorted circulating CD4+ T cell subsets in recently diagnosed type 1 diabetes patients with those in matched healthy donors. Naive and central memory subsets were obtained from all 30 or so donors, but regulatory and stem cell-like memory subsets were isolated from only 8 patients and about 8 healthy donors. General conclusions and limits of the study: Because the HLA sub-analyses included only small numbers of individuals, any influence of HLA type on TCRB rearrangement was left unresolved. In all four CD4+ subsets, TCRB CDR3 length was moderately but significantly shorter in type 1 diabetes patients. Patients with type 1 diabetes made fewer insertions and deleted more nucleotides at VDJ recombination sites, implying thymic rearrangement abnormalities. Naive, central memory and regulatory TCRB repertoires appeared more similar among patients than among healthy donors. Because cDNA rather than genomic DNA was sequenced, highly expressing activated cells could have been over-represented, although no difference in activation and CD3 levels was found between groups. PCR might favor shorter templates, but patient and control samples were amplified and corrected together, so any skew would affect both groups equally.

CDR1 and CDR2, looked up from the germline V gene (reference sequence), are MNHEY and SMNVEV. V sheds 3 bases and J sheds 1 base, leaving 6 bases between their ends. The CDR3 spans 13 residues, from the cysteine through the phenylalanine. Only CDR3 DNA is held: 39 bases, read in frame from base 1. The entire amount of isolated RNA was reverse transcribed using the High Capacity cDNA Reverse Transcription Kit, so the sequenced TCRB transcripts were expressed ones. Deep immunoSEQ sequencing was applied to naive, central memory and regulatory T cell samples, giving an average of about 3.57 million total reads per sample. Sorted cells were lysed in RLT buffer and RNA was extracted with DNase-treated RNeasy Micro or Mini kits, depending on cell number. To prevent cross-contamination, each cell subset was processed individually, whereas patient and healthy donor samples were processed jointly. Using the immunoSEQ multiplex PCR, TCRB sequences were amplified from cDNA into 87-bp fragments spanning the CDR3 region. Amplicons were sequenced on the Illumina HiSeq platform. Under the source paper's analysis protocol: PCR bias was computationally corrected using synthetic template baselines, reads within Hamming distance 2 were collapsed, and singletons that could not be merged were discarded. Reads were aligned to IMGT to assign V, D and J genes, CDR3 length, and insertions or deletions at six rearrangement sites. Within each subset, clonotype counts were normalized to the number of sorted cells before true diversity and Gini coefficients were calculated with the tcR R package. The overlap coefficient, calculated on TCRB nucleotide sequences, was used to quantify repertoire sharing. TCRdb stores this immuneACCESS table with in-frame sequences only. Part of the clones is absent; in the studies checked, under half of the shortfall reflects unresolved V genes, and no reason is known for the rest. V, J and clone size derive from that table, while D and trimming were established from the DNA sequence. A total of about 320,000 clones appear in this sample, approximately 15% of them only once. Roughly 7% of the sample rests with the top ten.

Each donor gave one peripheral blood draw, roughly 110 mL on average, collected into heparinised tubes. Using a panel that included CD45RO, CCR7, CD25, CD127, CD95 and CD27, naive, central memory, regulatory and stem cell-like memory CD4+ T cells were sorted on a BD FACSAria II. Purity was above 98% for every sorted population. PBMCs were separated immediately by Lymphoprep density gradient centrifugation and were stained directly, without being cultured. Samples were stained and sorted in pairs, with one healthy donor and one patient per experiment, so that batch effects were minimized. Turning to this clone: Its antigen has not been determined. This sequence may be a read error, since a much larger clone differs from it by one base. This specimen includes other DNA sequences encoding the same CDR3.

Sequences were obtained from central memory CD4+ T cells from blood. This receptor chain uses TRBV27 and TRBJ1-1; possibly the D gene is TRBD1, per 6 matching bases. The receptor was isolated from a young man in good health. The CDR3 loop reads CASSLTGNTEAFF. The bases read TGTGCCAGCAGTTTGACAGGGAACACTGAAGCTTTCTTT.